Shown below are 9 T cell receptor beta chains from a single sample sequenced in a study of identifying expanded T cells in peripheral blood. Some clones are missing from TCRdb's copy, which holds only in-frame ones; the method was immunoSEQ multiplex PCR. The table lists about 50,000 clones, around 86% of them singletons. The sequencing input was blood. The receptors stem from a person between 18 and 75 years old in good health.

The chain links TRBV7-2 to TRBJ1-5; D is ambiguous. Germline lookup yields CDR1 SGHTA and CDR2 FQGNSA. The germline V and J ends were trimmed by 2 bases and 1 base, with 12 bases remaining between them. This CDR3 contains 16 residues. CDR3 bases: TGTGCCAGCAGCTTAACGTTTGGCCGGAGCAATCAGCCCCAGCATTTT. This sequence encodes CASSLTFGRSNQPQHF.

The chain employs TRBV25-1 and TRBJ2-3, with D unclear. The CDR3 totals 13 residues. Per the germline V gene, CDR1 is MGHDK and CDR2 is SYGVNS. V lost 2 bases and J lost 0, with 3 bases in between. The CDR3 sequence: CASSEASTDTQYF. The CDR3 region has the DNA TGTGCCAGCAGTGAAGCTAGCACAGATACGCAGTATTTT.

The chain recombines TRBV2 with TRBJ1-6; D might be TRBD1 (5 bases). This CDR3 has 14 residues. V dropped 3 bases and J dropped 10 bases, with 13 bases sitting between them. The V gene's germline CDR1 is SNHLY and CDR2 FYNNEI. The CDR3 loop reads CASSDGTQVSPLHF. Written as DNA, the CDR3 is TGTGCCAGCAGTGACGGGACCCAAGTCTCACCCCTCCACTTT. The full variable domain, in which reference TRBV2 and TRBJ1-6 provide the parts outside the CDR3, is EPEVTQTPSHQVTQMGQEVILRCVPISNHLYFYWYRQILGQKVEFLVSFYNNEISEKSEIFDDQFSVERPDGSNFTLKIRSTKLEDSAMYFCASSDGTQVSPLHFGNGTRLTVT.

The CDR3 sequence: CASSPGRWINEKLFF. In DNA form, the CDR3 reads TGTGCCAGCAGCCCGGGACGCTGGATTAATGAAAAACTGTTTTTT. The chain employs TRBV7-2 and TRBJ1-4; TRBD1 might be the D (5 bases). The CDR3 runs to 15 residues. V was trimmed by 5 bases and J by 4 bases, leaving 14 bases between them. CDR1 is SGHTA, CDR2 FQGNSA, per germline.

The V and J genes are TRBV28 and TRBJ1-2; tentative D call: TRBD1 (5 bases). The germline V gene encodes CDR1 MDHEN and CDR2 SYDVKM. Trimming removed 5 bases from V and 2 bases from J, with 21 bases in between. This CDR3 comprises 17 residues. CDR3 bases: TGTGCCAGCAGTCCGATACCCCCCGGGGGACGGAACTATGGCTACACCTTC. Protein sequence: CASSPIPPGGRNYGYTF.

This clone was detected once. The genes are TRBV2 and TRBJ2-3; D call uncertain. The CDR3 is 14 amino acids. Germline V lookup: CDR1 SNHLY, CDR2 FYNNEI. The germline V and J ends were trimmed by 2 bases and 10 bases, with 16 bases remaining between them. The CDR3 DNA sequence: TGTGCCAGCAGTGAACGCCGGCTAGAGGTGGCGCAGTATTTT. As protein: CASSERRLEVAQYF.

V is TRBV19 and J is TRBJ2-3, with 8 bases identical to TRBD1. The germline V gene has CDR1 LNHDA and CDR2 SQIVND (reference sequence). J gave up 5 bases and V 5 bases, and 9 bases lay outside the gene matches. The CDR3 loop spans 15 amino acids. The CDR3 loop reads CASSEWTGRVDTQYF. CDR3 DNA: TGTGCCAGTAGTGAATGGACAGGGCGGGTAGATACGCAGTATTTT.

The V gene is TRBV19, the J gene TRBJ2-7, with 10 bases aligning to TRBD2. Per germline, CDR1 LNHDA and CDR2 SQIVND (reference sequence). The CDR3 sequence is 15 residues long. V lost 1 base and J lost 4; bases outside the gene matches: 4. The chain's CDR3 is CASSIAASGGYEQYV. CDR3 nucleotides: TGTGCCAGTAGTATAGCCGCTAGCGGGGGTTACGAGCAGTACGTC.

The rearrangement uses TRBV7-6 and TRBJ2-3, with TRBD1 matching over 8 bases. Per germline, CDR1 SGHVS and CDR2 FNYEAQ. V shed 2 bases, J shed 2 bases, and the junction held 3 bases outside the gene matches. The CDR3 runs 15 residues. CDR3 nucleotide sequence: TGTGCCAGCAGCTTACGGGACAGGAACACAGATACGCAGTATTTT. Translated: CASSLRDRNTDTQYF.